Below, one T cell receptor beta chain is given with its context. Germline CDR1 reads LNHDA; CDR2 reads SQIVND (reference sequence). This CDR3 contains 15 residues. Trimming took 0 bases from V and 1 from J, leaving 7 bases between them. Original data processing: Counts of nucleated cells, estimated from reference gene primer amplification, were obtained. Assay: immunoSEQ multiplex PCR; the TCRdb copy retains only in-frame clones and omits some. V and J calls and clone size are copied from that table; D and trimming were computed from the DNA. This sample has around 200,000 clones, with more than 70% found just once. The source of the sample is a study of blood T cell repertoires in COVID-19. Study-level background: From the United States, Italy and Spain came samples of acute and convalescent COVID-19. T cells, B-cell-depleted T cells, or PBMCs provided the cDNA or gDNA that served as material.

Sequencing used peripheral blood. The origin of this receptor is a man aged 50 or older with active or convalescent COVID-19. The chain couples TRBV19 to TRBJ2-1, with a weak D call TRBD2 (5 bases). This CDR3 reads CASSIERGSYNEQFF. CDR3 nucleotides: TGTGCCAGTAGTATAGAGCGCGGGTCCTACAATGAGCAGTTCTTC.